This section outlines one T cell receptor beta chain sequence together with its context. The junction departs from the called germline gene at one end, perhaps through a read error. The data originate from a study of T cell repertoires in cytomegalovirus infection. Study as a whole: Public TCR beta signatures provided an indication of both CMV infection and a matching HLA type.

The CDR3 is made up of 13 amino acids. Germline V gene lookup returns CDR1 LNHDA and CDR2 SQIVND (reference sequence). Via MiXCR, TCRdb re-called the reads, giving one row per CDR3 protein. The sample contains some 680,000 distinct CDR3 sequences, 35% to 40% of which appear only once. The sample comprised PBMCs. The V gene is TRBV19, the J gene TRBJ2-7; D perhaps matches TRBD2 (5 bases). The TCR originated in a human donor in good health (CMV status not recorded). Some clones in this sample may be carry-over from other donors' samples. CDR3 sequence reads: CASSPNVRVEQSF. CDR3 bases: TGTGCCAGTAGCCCGAACGTGAGGGTCGAGCAGTCCTTC.